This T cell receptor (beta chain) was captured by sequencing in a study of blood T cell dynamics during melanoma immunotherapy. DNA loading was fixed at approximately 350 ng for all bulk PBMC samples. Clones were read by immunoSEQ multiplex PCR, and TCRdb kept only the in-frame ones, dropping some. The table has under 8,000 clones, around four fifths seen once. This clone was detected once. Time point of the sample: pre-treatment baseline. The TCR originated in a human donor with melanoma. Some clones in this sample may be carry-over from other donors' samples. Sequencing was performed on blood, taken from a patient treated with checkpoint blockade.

This chain's CDR3 is CASSFGTSGETQYF. In DNA, the CDR3 is TGTGCCAGCAGCTTCGGGACTAGCGGGGAGACCCAGTACTTC. V gene TRBV5-8 combines with J gene TRBJ2-5; 12 nucleotides match TRBD2. This CDR3 contains 14 residues. The trim removed 2 bases at V and 5 bases at J, leaving 1 base unmatched. Germline CDR1 and CDR2: SGHTS and YDEGEE.